Sequencing of this TCR beta chain was carried out in a study of human T cells and chemical hapten exposure. A remark on this clonotype: Antigen: not known.

The library gave individual cDNA molecules unique molecular identifiers. MiXCR, applied by TCRdb to the RACE reads, yields one record per CDR3 protein. The data show around 300,000 distinct CDR3 sequences, about 5% seen once. Regarding the study as a whole: In the PT1 data, expanded TCR counts showed a positive correlation with patch test score. There were significantly more large CDR3 similarity clusters among expanded TCRs than among controls.

Indicated time point: pre-sensitization, week 0. Noted treatment: therapeutic diphenylcyclopropenone sensitization with weekly scalp DPC. Sample donors consisted of patients with alopecia, aged 18 to 70 years, who were suitable for DPC. The CDR3 runs to 16 residues. Germline lookup yields CDR1 LGHNA and CDR2 YNFKEQ. Trimming cost V 3 bases and J 0 bases, with 12 bases left between them. The sequence derives from a woman in her late teens or twenties with alopecia areata. Some clones in this sample may be carry-over from other donors' samples. The chain employs TRBV4-2 and TRBJ1-3; the D gene is possibly TRBD1 (5 bases). Sequencing used whole blood, obtained in connection with sensitization to the hapten diphenylcyclopropenone (DPC). The CDR3 DNA is TGTGCCAGCAGCCACGTGCAGGGTGTCTCTGGAAACACCATATATTTT. Translation gives CASSHVQGVSGNTIYF.